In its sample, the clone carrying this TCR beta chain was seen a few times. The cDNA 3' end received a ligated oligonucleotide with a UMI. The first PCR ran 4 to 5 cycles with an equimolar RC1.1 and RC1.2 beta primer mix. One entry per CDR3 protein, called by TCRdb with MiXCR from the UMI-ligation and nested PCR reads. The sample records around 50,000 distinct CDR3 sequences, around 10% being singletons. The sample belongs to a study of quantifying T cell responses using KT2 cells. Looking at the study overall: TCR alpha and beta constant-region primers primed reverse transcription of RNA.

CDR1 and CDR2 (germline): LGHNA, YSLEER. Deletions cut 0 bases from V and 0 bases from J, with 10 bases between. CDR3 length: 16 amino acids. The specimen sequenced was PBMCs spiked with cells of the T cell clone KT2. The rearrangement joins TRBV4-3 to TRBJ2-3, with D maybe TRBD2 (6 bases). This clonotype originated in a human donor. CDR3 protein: CASSQDSGASTDTQYF. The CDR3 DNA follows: TGCGCCAGCAGCCAAGATAGCGGAGCTAGCACAGATACGCAGTATTTT.